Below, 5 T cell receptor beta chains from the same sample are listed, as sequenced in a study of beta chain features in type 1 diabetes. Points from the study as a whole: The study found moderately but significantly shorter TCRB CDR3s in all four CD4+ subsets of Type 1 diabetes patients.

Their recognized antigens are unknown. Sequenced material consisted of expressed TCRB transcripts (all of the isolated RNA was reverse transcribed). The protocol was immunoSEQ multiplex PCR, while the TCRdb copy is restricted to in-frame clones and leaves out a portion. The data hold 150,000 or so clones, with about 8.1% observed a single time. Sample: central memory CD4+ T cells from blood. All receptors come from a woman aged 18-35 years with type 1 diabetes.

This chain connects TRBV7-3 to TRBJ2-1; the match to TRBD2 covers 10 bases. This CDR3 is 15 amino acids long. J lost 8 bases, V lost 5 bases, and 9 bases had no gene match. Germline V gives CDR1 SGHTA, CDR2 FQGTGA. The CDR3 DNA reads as TGTGCCAGCAGCCCGGCTAGCGGGAGTAACTATGAGCAGTTCTTC. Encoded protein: CASSPASGSNYEQFF.

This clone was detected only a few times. CDR3 DNA: TGCGCCAGCAGTGAGCCCGGGGGAGGGCTCAAGGGCACAGATACGCAGTATTTT. Protein sequence: CASSEPGGGLKGTDTQYF. The rearrangement joins TRBV10-2 to TRBJ2-3; 7 bases align to TRBD2. The CDR3 is made up of 18 amino acids. Looked up from germline, CDR1 is WSHSY and CDR2 is SAAADI. V lost 2 bases and J lost 1; bases outside the gene matches: 12.

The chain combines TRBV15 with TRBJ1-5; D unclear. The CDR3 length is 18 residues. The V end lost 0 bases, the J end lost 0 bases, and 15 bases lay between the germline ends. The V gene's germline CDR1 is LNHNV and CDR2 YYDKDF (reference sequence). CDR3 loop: CATSRDLGGQDSNQPQHF. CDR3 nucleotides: TGTGCCACCAGCAGAGACCTGGGAGGGCAGGATAGCAATCAGCCCCAGCATTTT.

The CDR3 protein is CASSQDRRGRGNNEQFF. For the CDR3, the DNA is TGCGCCAGCAGCCAAGATCGTAGGGGGAGGGGGAACAATGAGCAGTTCTTC. The chain combines TRBV4-3 with TRBJ2-1; a weak D match, TRBD2 (7 bases). The CDR3 length is 17 residues. Germline-derived CDR1 and CDR2 are LGHNA and YSLEER. Trimming cost V 0 bases and J 5 bases, with 17 bases left between them.

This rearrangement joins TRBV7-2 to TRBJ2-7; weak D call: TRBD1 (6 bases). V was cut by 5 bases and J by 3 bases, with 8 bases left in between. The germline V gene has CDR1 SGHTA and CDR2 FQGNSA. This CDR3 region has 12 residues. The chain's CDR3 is CASSQQGYEQYF. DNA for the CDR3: TGTGCCAGCAGCCAACAGGGCTACGAGCAGTACTTC.